This T cell receptor beta chain originates from a study of pediatric ulcerative colitis. Libraries were prepared by immunoSEQ multiplex PCR; TCRdb keeps only in-frame clonotypes and omits some of them. The table shows tens of thousands of clones, with 55% to 85% occurring only once. Germline CDR1 reads SGHDT; CDR2 reads YYEEEE. V lost 1 base to trimming and J lost 5 bases, with 4 bases between them. The CDR3 has 11 amino acids. Study-level results: Some T cells in rectal biopsies may come from blood, especially with overt colitis. A couple of rectal clonotypes were found only in ulcerative colitis patients, all of them. Compared with controls, ulcerative colitis showed greater blood-rectum clone sharing.

On this clone: Its cognate antigen is unknown.

Rectal tissue came from one to two pinch biopsies taken at colonoscopy. Sequenced input: gut tissue. This clonotype was obtained from a boy aged 10-17 years with moderate ulcerative colitis. This chain links TRBV5-6 with TRBJ2-7; the D is unclear. This chain's CDR3 is CASSLWDEQYF. CDR3 DNA sequence: TGTGCCAGCAGCTTGTGGGACGAGCAGTACTTC.